This TCR beta chain was identified during a study of regulatory T cells in long-lasting Graves disease. Time point in this sample: newly diagnosed GD, antithyroid drugs for less than 3 months. PBMCs were the source of the RNA used for TCR sequencing. The guidelines of the American Thyroid Association were the basis for diagnosing Graves' disease. Notes on the study in general: Persistent Graves' patients possessed reduced TCR diversity relative to recently diagnosed ones.

The CDR3 length is 13 residues. Deletions cut 2 bases from V and 8 bases from J, with 12 bases between. CDR1 is MNHEY and CDR2 is SVGEGT in the germline V gene. Both iRepertoire HTBI primers and Arm-PCR of CDR3 regions were used to build the TCR beta libraries. Via MiXCR, TCRdb re-called the multiplex PCR reads, giving one row per CDR3 protein. The data show 450,000 to 700,000 distinct CDR3 sequences, 13% seen once. As to this clonotype: What it binds is unknown. Given a much more abundant clone one base away, this may be a read error.

The same specimen was also included in a second study, on T cells in Graves' hyperthyroidism and ophthalmopathy. From that report: TCR CDR3 underwent first-round RT-PCR with the HTBI primer set. Among clonotypes expanded in thyroid above 0.001, most were also found in blood.

The chain combines TRBV6-2 or TRBV6-3 with TRBJ1-2, with D maybe TRBD1 (5 bases). This sequence was found in a man in his thirties or forties with Graves disease. Sequences were derived from peripheral blood mononuclear cells (PBMCs), sampled at new diagnosis, from a patient treated with antithyroid drugs. The CDR3 sequence is CASSYEGRSGYTF. The CDR3 DNA follows: TGTGCCAGCAGTTACGAGGGGCGTAGCGGCTACACCTTC.